This TCR beta chain was sequenced in a study of T-cell memory formation after mild COVID-19. Trimming left V 4 bases short and J 3 bases short, with 16 bases between. Germline-derived CDR1 and CDR2 are SEHNR and FQNEAQ (reference sequence). The CDR3 runs 16 residues. With constant-segment primers, 5'RACE yielded cDNA libraries of TCR alpha and TCR beta that carried sample barcodes and UMIs. TCRdb re-analysed the 5' RACE reads in MiXCR, keeping a single row per CDR3 protein. In the table there are about 320,000 distinct CDR3 sequences, approximately 14% of which are singletons. Concerning this clonotype: The antigen is undetermined.

Study findings and constraints: Memory cells collected pre-infection included some clones that later responded, suggesting cross-reactive memory joined. While clones contracting from day 15 to 85 were balanced between CD4 and CD8, later expanders leaned CD4+.

Sequenced sample: PBMCs or a T cell subset sorted from them (not recorded which). The receptor was isolated from a man younger than 35 who had mild COVID-19 (a few samples of this study predate the infection). Cell type and time point are not known. V gene TRBV7-9 combines with J gene TRBJ1-5, with D possibly matching TRBD1 (6 bases). CDR3 in amino acids: CASSSIRGGPNQPQHF. In DNA form, the CDR3 reads TGTGCCAGCAGCTCAATAAGGGGGGGCCCCAATCAGCCCCAGCATTTT.